Listed below are T cell receptor beta chains from one sample, sequenced in a study of glioma-infiltrating T cells after dendritic cell vaccination. The repertoire was sequenced with immunoSEQ multiplex PCR; TCRdb's copy has only in-frame clones and lacks some. The repertoire consists of fewer than 70,000 clones, with under 90% occurring once and the leading ten covering approximately 8.9%. Sequencing used blood, obtained after dendritic cell vaccination. The receptors come from a human donor with glioblastoma. Each CDR3 is given with its conserved first and last residue. Each record gives: V gene, clone size, J gene, D gene, CDR3 protein, CDR3 DNA. A D gene is named only where the DNA matches it firmly. The listing skips clone size in some rows; elsewhere it reads once, few, many or a size class.

V gene: TRBV9
clone size: -
J gene: TRBJ2-6
D gene: -
CDR3 protein: CASSVVARYTSGANVLTF
CDR3 DNA: TGTGCCAGCAGCGTAGTGGCCAGATACACCTCTGGGGCCAACGTCCTGACTTTC

V gene: TRBV6-1
clone size: -
J gene: TRBJ1-2
D gene: -
CDR3 protein: CASERTVADLGGYTF
CDR3 DNA: TGTGCCAGCGAGAGGACAGTGGCAGATTTAGGTGGCTACACCTTC

V gene: TRBV5-4
clone size: -
J gene: TRBJ2-1
D gene: TRBD2
CDR3 protein: CASQGSGGPYNEQFF
CDR3 DNA: TGTGCCTCGCAGGGTAGCGGGGGGCCGTACAATGAGCAGTTCTTC

V gene: TRBV15
clone size: -
J gene: TRBJ1-1
D gene: -
CDR3 protein: CATSRDQGIAAFF
CDR3 DNA: TGTGCCACCAGCAGAGATCAGGGTATCGCAGCTTTCTTT

V gene: TRBV19
clone size: once
J gene: TRBJ1-2
D gene: -
CDR3 protein: CASINGYTF
CDR3 DNA: TGTGCCAGTATTAATGGCTACACCTTC

V gene: TRBV6-4
clone size: -
J gene: TRBJ2-1
D gene: -
CDR3 protein: CASSDKEYNEQFF
CDR3 DNA: TGTGCCAGCAGTGATAAAGAGTACAATGAGCAGTTCTTC

V gene: TRBV5-1
clone size: once
J gene: TRBJ2-5
D gene: -
CDR3 protein: CASSLDVRGETQYF
CDR3 DNA: TGCGCCAGCAGCTTGGACGTCCGAGGGGAGACCCAGTACTTC

V gene: TRBV4-2
clone size: -
J gene: TRBJ2-4
D gene: TRBD2
CDR3 protein: CASSQEGAGGPVNIQYF
CDR3 DNA: TGTGCCAGCAGCCAAGAGGGAGCGGGGGGGCCTGTAAACATTCAGTACTTC

V gene: TRBV9
clone size: -
J gene: TRBJ1-5
D gene: TRBD1
CDR3 protein: CASSVGQGYQPQHF
CDR3 DNA: TGTGCCAGCAGCGTCGGACAGGGGTATCAGCCCCAGCATTTT

V gene: TRBV5-8
clone size: once
J gene: TRBJ2-3
D gene: TRBD2
CDR3 protein: CASSLGRGSNTDTQYF
CDR3 DNA: TGTGCCAGCAGCCTGGGGCGGGGGAGCAACACAGATACGCAGTATTTT

V gene: TRBV6-1
clone size: once
J gene: TRBJ1-5
D gene: -
CDR3 protein: CASSPPGNQPQHF
CDR3 DNA: TGTGCCAGCAGCCCACCCGGGAATCAGCCCCAGCATTTT

V gene: TRBV4-3
clone size: -
J gene: TRBJ2-1
D gene: -
CDR3 protein: CASSQDRGGHYEQFF
CDR3 DNA: TGCGCCAGCAGCCAAGATCGAGGGGGACATTATGAGCAGTTCTTC

V gene: TRBV10-1
clone size: -
J gene: TRBJ2-7
D gene: -
CDR3 protein: CASSESSGVSYEQYF
CDR3 DNA: TGCGCCAGCAGTGAGTCTTCCGGGGTCTCCTACGAGCAGTACTTC

V gene: TRBV2
clone size: -
J gene: TRBJ2-7
D gene: -
CDR3 protein: CASKRDISYEQYF
CDR3 DNA: TGTGCCAGCAAGAGGGACATCTCCTACGAGCAGTACTTC

V gene: TRBV7-8
clone size: -
J gene: TRBJ1-5
D gene: -
CDR3 protein: CASSLSNLRGALINQPQHF
CDR3 DNA: TGTGCCAGCAGCTTATCCAACTTGCGGGGGGCGCTTATCAATCAGCCCCAGCATTTT

V gene: TRBV7-7
clone size: -
J gene: TRBJ2-7
D gene: TRBD1
CDR3 protein: CASSPQVTGSEQYF
CDR3 DNA: TGTGCTAGCAGCCCCCAAGTGACAGGGTCCGAGCAGTACTTC

V gene: TRBV6-5
clone size: -
J gene: TRBJ1-4
D gene: -
CDR3 protein: CASGKQSATNEKLFF
CDR3 DNA: TGTGCCAGCGGCAAACAGAGTGCAACTAATGAAAAACTGTTTTTT

V gene: TRBV30
clone size: -
J gene: TRBJ2-1
D gene: TRBD1
CDR3 protein: CAWSVRGLSYNEQFF
CDR3 DNA: TGTGCCTGGAGTGTGAGGGGGCTTTCCTACAATGAGCAGTTCTTC

V gene: TRBV7-2
clone size: -
J gene: TRBJ2-5
D gene: -
CDR3 protein: CASSVRRGPQETQYF
CDR3 DNA: TGTGCCAGCAGCGTGAGGCGGGGGCCCCAAGAGACCCAGTACTTC

V gene: TRBV30
clone size: once
J gene: TRBJ1-2
D gene: -
CDR3 protein: CAWSVLAGYTF
CDR3 DNA: TGTGCCTGGAGTGTACTAGCGGGCTACACCTTC

V gene: TRBV19
clone size: -
J gene: TRBJ1-2
D gene: TRBD1
CDR3 protein: CASGGTGYYGYTF
CDR3 DNA: TGTGCCAGTGGGGGGACAGGATATTATGGCTACACCTTC

V gene: TRBV6-1
clone size: -
J gene: TRBJ1-2
D gene: -
CDR3 protein: CASRGEWGPGYGYTF
CDR3 DNA: TGTGCCAGCAGGGGGGAATGGGGGCCTGGCTATGGCTACACCTTC

V gene: TRBV7-8
clone size: -
J gene: TRBJ2-3
D gene: -
CDR3 protein: CASSSHLGEADTQYF
CDR3 DNA: TGTGCCAGCAGCTCCCACCTAGGGGAGGCAGATACGCAGTATTTT

V gene: TRBV11-1
clone size: -
J gene: TRBJ2-2
D gene: -
CDR3 protein: CASSLIIQGPGTGELFF
CDR3 DNA: TGTGCCAGCAGCTTAATTATTCAGGGGCCGGGCACCGGGGAGCTGTTTTTT

V gene: TRBV7-3
clone size: -
J gene: TRBJ2-6
D gene: TRBD1
CDR3 protein: CASSLTAQGATGANVLTF
CDR3 DNA: TGTGCCAGCAGCTTAACGGCGCAGGGGGCTACTGGGGCCAACGTCCTGACTTTC

V gene: TRBV19
clone size: few
J gene: TRBJ2-2
D gene: TRBD2
CDR3 protein: CASSIPLWGGTGELFF
CDR3 DNA: TGTGCCAGTAGTATCCCGTTGTGGGGGGGCACCGGGGAGCTGTTTTTT

V gene: TRBV6-1
clone size: few
J gene: TRBJ2-5
D gene: -
CDR3 protein: CASSRARRWETQYF
CDR3 DNA: TGTGCCAGCAGTAGGGCTAGGAGGTGGGAGACCCAGTACTTC

V gene: TRBV11-1
clone size: -
J gene: TRBJ2-7
D gene: -
CDR3 protein: CASSLDSYEQYF
CDR3 DNA: TGTGCCAGCAGCCTAGACAGTTACGAGCAGTACTTC

V gene: TRBV9
clone size: -
J gene: TRBJ2-7
D gene: -
CDR3 protein: CASSVAPLTRDYEQYF
CDR3 DNA: TGTGCCAGCAGCGTAGCCCCCCTAACCCGGGACTACGAGCAGTACTTC

V gene: TRBV7-8
clone size: -
J gene: TRBJ2-2
D gene: -
CDR3 protein: CASSQSGSGTGELFF
CDR3 DNA: TGTGCCAGCAGCCAAAGCGGGTCCGGCACCGGGGAGCTGTTTTTT

V gene: TRBV6-5
clone size: few
J gene: TRBJ2-3
D gene: -
CDR3 protein: CASSYSSNLPADTQYF
CDR3 DNA: TGTGCCAGCAGTTACTCGAGCAATCTCCCGGCAGATACGCAGTATTTT